What follows are 23 T cell receptor beta chains derived from one specimen sequenced in a study of CD8 T cell repertoires and HIV-1 epitope variants. These receptors are not linked to any known antigen. Only in-frame clones appear in the TCRdb table, and some are missing; sequencing was by immunoSEQ multiplex PCR. Of fewer than 7,000 clones listed, about 67% were seen once; the top ten hold around 45%. Sequencing input: cultured CD8+ T cells derived from PBMCs. These receptors all come from a male donor with HIV.

The chain employs TRBV4-3 and TRBJ2-1, with 8 nucleotides matching TRBD2. Germline lookup yields CDR1 LGHNA and CDR2 YSLEER. This CDR3 comprises 16 residues. V shed 5 bases and J 5 bases; nucleotides not matched to a gene: 11. The CDR3: CASSAYSGGPDNEQFF. The CDR3 coding sequence is TGCGCCAGCAGCGCCTACTCGGGGGGGCCCGACAATGAGCAGTTCTTC.

This clone was recorded once. This chain connects TRBV27 to TRBJ2-2; the D is unclear. Germline CDR1 MNHEY, CDR2 SMNVEV (reference sequence). CDR3 length equals 13 residues. The V end was cut by 5 bases, the J end by 3 bases, with 7 bases between. Here the CDR3 reads CASSPEYTGELFF. For the CDR3, the DNA is TGTGCCAGCAGTCCAGAATACACCGGGGAGCTGTTTTTT.

V is TRBV28 and J is TRBJ1-5, with 11 bases fitting TRBD1. V trimming: 5 bases; J trimming: 6 bases; junction bases outside the gene matches: 6. The CDR3 totals 15 residues. Germline CDR1 and CDR2: MDHEN and SYDVKM. The DNA for the CDR3 is TGTGCCAGCAGTCCCCCCGGGACAGGGGGTCAGCCCCAGCATTTT. Residues: CASSPPGTGGQPQHF.

The chain carries TRBV15 and TRBJ2-7; TRBD2 matches at 7 bases. The length of the CDR3 is 15 residues. Germline V gives CDR1 LNHNV, CDR2 YYDKDF (reference sequence). After removal of 5 bases from V and 0 bases from J, the junction contained 7 bases not matched to a gene. The CDR3 sequence: CATSASRGNSYEQYF. CDR3 nucleotide sequence: TGTGCCACCAGCGCTTCGCGGGGGAACTCCTACGAGCAGTACTTC.

CDR3 residues: CASSLSPSGGTDTQYF. Written as DNA, the CDR3 is TGTGCCAGCAGTTTATCCCCTAGCGGGGGCACAGATACGCAGTATTTT. The rearrangement links TRBV27 to TRBJ2-3, with 9 nucleotides matching TRBD2. Germline assignment: CDR1 MNHEY and CDR2 SMNVEV (reference sequence). This CDR3 comprises 16 residues. Trimming removed 0 bases from V and 1 base from J; junction bases left unmatched: 2.

The genes are TRBV4-2 and TRBJ1-2; D might be TRBD1 (6 bases). This CDR3 contains 16 residues. Trimming took off 4 bases at V and 5 bases at J, with 20 bases between the two ends. Germline V gives CDR1 LGHNA, CDR2 YNFKEQ. CDR3 loop: CASSLTTGGTGYGYTF. The CDR3, as DNA: TGTGCCAGCAGCCTCACGACTGGCGGAACAGGGTATGGCTACACCTTC.

V and J are TRBV9 and TRBJ1-1; 8 bases are a match to TRBD1. V lost 0 bases, J lost 0 bases, and 4 bases stayed unmatched. This CDR3 is built from 16 residues. CDR1 is SGDLS and CDR2 is YYNGEE in the germline V gene. The CDR3 DNA sequence: TGTGCCAGCAGCGTAGGATCAGGGGGCTTGAACACTGAAGCTTTCTTT. It specifies CASSVGSGGLNTEAFF. Based on the CDR3 plus reference TRBV9 and TRBJ1-1, the full variable domain is DSGVTQTPKHLITATGQRVTLRCSPRSGDLSVYWYQQSLDQGLQFLIQYYNGEERAKGNILERFSAQQFPDLHSELNLSSLELGDSALYFCASSVGSGGLNTEAFFGQGTRLTVV.

This clone was seen more than once but under ten times. The V call is TRBV4-1, the J call TRBJ1-1; D gene unclear. The V end was cut by 3 bases, the J end by 1 base, with 3 bases between. The CDR3 is 12 amino acids. From germline, CDR1 is MGHRA and CDR2 YSYEKL. CDR3 region: CASSHGNTEAFF. For the CDR3, the DNA is TGCGCCAGCAGCCACGGGAACACTGAAGCTTTCTTT.

The chain is built from TRBV10-2 and TRBJ2-1; no clear D gene. Trimming stripped 0 bases from V and 7 bases from J, with 4 bases between. CDR1 is WSHSY, CDR2 SAAADI, per germline. The CDR3 length is 12 residues. The CDR3 sequence: CASSESLNEQFF. The CDR3 nucleotides read TGCGCCAGCAGTGAGTCCCTTAATGAGCAGTTCTTC.

J is TRBJ1-5 and V is TRBV19; no clear D. There are 14 residues in the CDR3. Trimming took 5 bases from V and 0 from J, leaving 8 bases between them. The V gene's germline CDR1 is LNHDA and CDR2 SQIVND (reference sequence). The CDR3 sequence is CASSDDYSNQPQHF. CDR3 sequence (DNA): TGTGCCAGTAGTGACGATTATAGCAATCAGCCCCAGCATTTT.

The rearrangement links TRBV9 to TRBJ2-3; D gene uncertain. Trimming shortened V by 4 bases and J by 2 bases, and 17 bases separated the two germline ends. The germline gives CDR1 SGDLS, CDR2 YYNGEE. The CDR3 sequence is 16 residues long. The CDR3: CASSPHPYANTDTQYF. In DNA form, the CDR3 reads TGTGCCAGCAGCCCCCACCCGTACGCCAACACAGATACGCAGTATTTT.

The chain links TRBV5-4 to TRBJ2-2, with D perhaps TRBD2 (6 bases). V shed 3 bases and J shed 3 bases, with 9 bases lying between them. Germline loops: CDR1 SGHNT, CDR2 YYREEE (reference sequence). The CDR3 runs 14 residues. The CDR3 loop reads CASSSGVYTGELFF. Written as DNA, the CDR3 is TGTGCCAGCAGCTCGGGGGTCTACACCGGGGAGCTGTTTTTT.

The rearrangement links TRBV9 to TRBJ1-5; 10 bases align to TRBD1. Germline CDR1 is SGDLS and CDR2 is YYNGEE. The trim removed 3 bases at V and 2 bases at J, leaving 2 bases unmatched. This CDR3 contains 15 residues. Written as DNA, the CDR3 is TGTGCCAGCAGCGCCGGGACAGGGGGCAATCAGCCCCAGCATTTT. Its protein product is CASSAGTGGNQPQHF.

The rearrangement joins TRBV28 to TRBJ1-4; a possible D gene is TRBD1 (6 bases). V was pared by 4 bases and J by 3 bases, with 18 bases between. This CDR3 is 17 amino acids long. From germline, CDR1 is MDHEN and CDR2 SYDVKM. The CDR3 coding sequence is TGTGCCAGCAGTTCCTATACCCCAGGGGTTTCTAATGAAAAACTGTTTTTT. It translates to CASSSYTPGVSNEKLFF.

This rearrangement joins TRBV7-6 to TRBJ1-4; TRBD1 aligns across 7 bases. Looked up from germline, CDR1 is SGHVS and CDR2 is FNYEAQ. This CDR3 is 12 amino acids long. Trimming removed 5 bases from V and 12 bases from J; junction bases left unmatched: 6. The CDR3, as DNA: TGTGCCAGCAGCCCAGGGACAGCGGAACTGTTTTTT. It codes for CASSPGTAELFF.

A single count supports this clone. The V call is TRBV19, the J call TRBJ1-3; D is unclear. This CDR3 is built from 14 residues. Between the trimmed V and J ends, which lost 7 bases and 0 bases, there was a span of 10 bases. Germline V gives CDR1 LNHDA, CDR2 SQIVND (reference sequence). CDR3 amino acids: CASKTEYSGNTIYF. DNA of the CDR3: TGTGCCAGTAAAACGGAATACTCTGGAAACACCATATATTTT.

The chain recombines TRBV2 with TRBJ2-2; TRBD2 agrees at 8 bases. The junction had 8 bases not matched to a gene; V was cut back by 6 bases and J by 5 bases. The CDR3 is 15 residues long. Looked up from germline, CDR1 is SNHLY and CDR2 is FYNNEI. CDR3 in DNA: TGTGCCAGCAGAGCCAGCGGGGGCCTAACCGGGGAGCTGTTTTTT. Translated: CASRASGGLTGELFF.

The chain joins TRBV28 to TRBJ2-7, with a weak D call TRBD1 (6 bases). The V gene lost 4 bases and the J gene lost 4 bases, with 14 bases spanning the gap. This CDR3 spans 14 amino acids. Germline V gives CDR1 MDHEN, CDR2 SYDVKM. CDR3 loop: CASSSTDRFYEQYF. The CDR3 region has the DNA TGTGCCAGCAGTTCCACCGACAGGTTTTACGAGCAGTACTTC.

This clone was seen a handful of times. This sequence joins TRBV6-5 and TRBJ1-5; a possible D gene is TRBD1 (6 bases). The CDR3 runs 14 residues. The V gene's germline CDR1 is MNHEY and CDR2 SVGAGI. V lost 5 bases, J lost 3 bases, and 11 bases lay in between. The CDR3 bases are TGTGCCAGCAGTACAGGGAAATACAATCAGCCCCAGCATTTT. Amino acids: CASSTGKYNQPQHF.

This clone came up once. This chain joins TRBV11-2 and TRBJ2-6; 7 bases fit TRBD1. The CDR3 is 18 residues long. Trimming cost V 4 bases and J 2 bases; bases outside gene matches: 11. Germline V gene data show CDR1 as SGHAT and CDR2 as FQNNGV. CDR3 in DNA: TGTGCCAGCAGCTGGGCGACAGGGAGATTCACTGGGGCCAACGTCCTGACTTTC. Its translation: CASSWATGRFTGANVLTF.

This clone came up a few times. The chain carries TRBV19 and TRBJ2-7; 10 bases align to TRBD2. The junction had 12 bases not matched to a gene; V was cut back by 4 bases and J by 0 bases. The CDR3 totals 18 residues. Germline CDR1 is LNHDA and CDR2 is SQIVND (reference sequence). The CDR3 nucleotides are TGTGCCAGTAGTACTCACGCTGGACTAGCGGAAAGCTCCTACGAGCAGTACTTC. This sequence encodes CASSTHAGLAESSYEQYF.

The chain couples TRBV15 to TRBJ1-2; the D gene is possibly TRBD1 (5 bases). Trimming shortened V by 2 bases and J by 3 bases, and 7 bases separated the two germline ends. This CDR3 is 13 amino acids long. Germline V CDR1 and CDR2: LNHNV, YYDKDF (reference sequence). Here the CDR3 reads CATSRRGDYGYTF. The CDR3 nucleotides read TGTGCCACCAGCAGACGGGGGGACTATGGCTACACCTTC. Drawing the rest from reference TRBV15 and TRBJ1-2, the complete variable domain is DAMVIQNPRYQVTQFGKPVTLSCSQTLNHNVMYWYQQKSSQAPKLLFHYYDKDFNNEADTPDNFQSRRPNTSFCFLDIRSPGLGDTAMYLCATSRRGDYGYTFGSGTRLTVV.

V gene TRBV5-1 combines with J gene TRBJ2-1, with D tentatively TRBD2 (6 bases). This CDR3 is built from 16 residues. The germline CDR1 and CDR2 sequences are SGHRS and YFSETQ. V was cut by 4 bases and J by 2 bases, with 16 bases left in between. In DNA form, the CDR3 reads TGCGCCAGCAGCCCCCGGGACTCTTTAACCTACAATGAGCAGTTCTTC. The encoded protein is CASSPRDSLTYNEQFF.